The next 21 T cell receptor beta chains were all read from a single sample in a study of beta chain features in type 1 diabetes. The authors reverse transcribed all of the isolated RNA, so sequencing captured expressed TCRB transcripts. Assay used: immunoSEQ multiplex PCR; TCRdb lists only in-frame clones, some missing. The sample yields roughly 400,000 clones, about 16% seen once. The source material was naive CD4+ T cells from blood. The receptors were gathered from a woman aged 18-29 years in good health.

The gene calls are TRBV11-2 and TRBJ1-2; no reliable D call. V was clipped by 4 bases and J by 7 bases, with 16 bases between them. The CDR3 spans 14 residues. CDR1 is SGHAT, CDR2 FQNNGV, per germline. CDR3 amino acids: CASSSAPWARGYTF. The CDR3 nucleotides are TGTGCCAGCAGCTCGGCCCCCTGGGCGCGTGGCTACACCTTC.

This sequence joins TRBV28 and TRBJ2-4; 9 bases map to TRBD2. The CDR3 covers 12 residues. The germline V gene encodes CDR1 MDHEN and CDR2 SYDVKM. Losses at the gene ends were 8 bases for V and 9 bases for J; bases not matched to a gene: 5. The CDR3 DNA reads TGTGCCAGCCGAGCGGGAGGAAGCATTCAGTACTTC. This translates into CASRAGGSIQYF. The full variable domain, with the rest looked up from reference TRBV28 and TRBJ2-4, is DVKVTQSSRYLVKRTGEKVFLECVQDMDHENMFWYRQDPGLGLRLIYFSYDVKMKEKGDIPEGYSVSREKKERFSLILESASTNQTSMYLCASRAGGSIQYFGAGTRLSVL.

V usage is TRBV4-3 and J usage is TRBJ1-2; D unresolved. Per germline, CDR1 LGHNA and CDR2 YSLEER. This CDR3 contains 15 residues. Trimming took off 0 bases at V and 0 bases at J, with 8 bases between the two ends. The CDR3 protein is CASSQDTETNYGYTF. CDR3 DNA: TGCGCCAGCAGCCAAGATACAGAAACTAACTATGGCTACACCTTC.

In this sample, this clone turned up a few times. The sample carries other DNA sequences with the same CDR3. This chain links TRBV30 with TRBJ2-7, with TRBD2 identical over 7 bases. The germline gives CDR1 GTSNPN, CDR2 SVGIG (reference sequence). V lost 1 base to trimming and J lost 3 bases; unmatched junction nucleotides: 0. The CDR3 has 12 amino acids. The CDR3 here is CAWSGGGYEQYF. CDR3 DNA: TGTGCCTGGAGTGGGGGGGGCTACGAGCAGTACTTC.

The chain uses TRBV27 and TRBJ2-7; 7 bases match TRBD1. Unmatched junction bases numbered 8, after V lost 2 bases and J lost 4 bases. Germline CDR1 and CDR2: MNHEY and SMNVEV (reference sequence). This CDR3 comprises 15 residues. The CDR3 here is CASSLTGTARYEQYF. The CDR3 coding sequence is TGTGCCAGCAGTTTAACCGGGACAGCCCGTTACGAGCAGTACTTC.

V and J are TRBV6-5 and TRBJ2-5; perhaps TRBD1 as D (6 bases). The CDR3 has 14 residues. CDR1 MNHEY and CDR2 SVGAGI come from the germline V gene. The V end lost 6 bases, the J end lost 2 bases, and 13 bases lay between the germline ends. The CDR3 nucleotides are TGTGCCAGCAGCTCTTCGACAGGTCAAGAGACCCAGTACTTC. Translated: CASSSSTGQETQYF.

The sample holds a few counts of this clone. This sequence joins TRBV29-1 and TRBJ2-1, with 14 bases that match TRBD2. V trimming: 7 bases; J trimming: 4 bases; junction bases outside the gene matches: 3. Germline-derived CDR1 and CDR2 are SQVTM and ANQGSEA. The CDR3 extends over 14 amino acids. The CDR3 region is CSGTSGRFYNEQFF. CDR3 nucleotides: TGCAGCGGGACTAGCGGGAGGTTTTACAATGAGCAGTTCTTC.

This chain links TRBV7-2 with TRBJ2-2; D unclear. Trimming took 6 bases from V and 4 from J, leaving 9 bases between them. CDR1 and CDR2 from the germline V gene are SGHTA and FQGNSA. CDR3 size: 13 residues. CDR3 coding DNA: TGTGCCAGCAGTCGTCCCTTCACCGGGGAGCTGTTTTTT. Residues: CASSRPFTGELFF.

The chain is built from TRBV9 and TRBJ1-5, with a tentative D call TRBD1 (5 bases). The CDR3 runs to 15 residues. Trimming stripped 2 bases from V and 1 base from J, with 10 bases between. Germline-derived CDR1 and CDR2 are SGDLS and YYNGEE. CDR3 in DNA: TGTGCCAGCAGCGTTGCAGGGAACAGCAATCAGCCCCAGCATTTT. Translated, it gives CASSVAGNSNQPQHF.

V usage is TRBV7-9 and J usage is TRBJ2-5; 8 nucleotides agree with TRBD2. CDR3 length: 15 amino acids. The germline V gene has CDR1 SEHNR and CDR2 FQNEAQ (reference sequence). Trimming cost V 1 base and J 4 bases; bases outside gene matches: 5. This CDR3 is CASSLVGLAGETQYF. For the CDR3, the DNA is TGTGCCAGCAGCTTAGTCGGACTAGCTGGAGAGACCCAGTACTTC.

This clone was found a few times. This rearrangement joins TRBV30 to TRBJ1-1; tentative D call: TRBD1 (6 bases). The CDR3 is 16 amino acids. V shed 2 bases and J shed 3 bases, with 19 bases lying between them. Per germline, CDR1 GTSNPN and CDR2 SVGIG (reference sequence). The CDR3: CAWSPAGTIFYTEAFF. The CDR3 region has the DNA TGTGCCTGGAGTCCCGCCGGGACAATATTTTACACTGAAGCTTTCTTT.

The chain carries TRBV25-1 and TRBJ2-3; D remains ambiguous. The V gene's germline CDR1 is MGHDK and CDR2 SYGVNS. This CDR3 has 13 residues. The V and J ends lost 2 bases and 4 bases respectively, with 7 bases between them. DNA for the CDR3: TGTGCCAGCAGTGAACAGGATCCAGATACGCAGTATTTT. Encoded protein: CASSEQDPDTQYF.

This clone turned up a few times. The chain couples TRBV14 to TRBJ2-7; a possible D gene is TRBD2 (5 bases). Germline CDR1 and CDR2: SGHDN and FVKESK. CDR3 length: 14 amino acids. The germline V and J ends were trimmed by 1 base and 0 bases, with 7 bases remaining between them. CDR3: CASSQGGFSYEQYF. The CDR3 region has the DNA TGTGCCAGCAGCCAAGGCGGGTTCTCCTACGAGCAGTACTTC.

This clone was observed a handful of times. This chain links TRBV9 with TRBJ1-1; D ambiguous. The CDR3 has 13 residues. Germline CDR1 and CDR2: SGDLS and YYNGEE. V was pared by 3 bases and J by 1 base, with 7 bases between. In nucleotides, the CDR3 is TGTGCCAGCAGCGGACACCCGAACACTGAAGCTTTCTTT. Encoded protein: CASSGHPNTEAFF.

This clone has just a few counts. This chain joins TRBV27 and TRBJ2-1, with D tentatively TRBD2 (6 bases). CDR3 length equals 16 residues. The V gene's germline CDR1 is MNHEY and CDR2 SMNVEV (reference sequence). V was cut by 5 bases and J by 0 bases, with 14 bases left in between. CDR3 sequence reads: CASSPIGSLSYNEQFF. The DNA of the CDR3 is TGTGCCAGCAGTCCGATCGGGAGTCTCTCCTACAATGAGCAGTTCTTC.

The J gene is TRBJ2-7, the V gene TRBV28; 7 bases match TRBD1. This CDR3 spans 14 amino acids. V shed 10 bases and J 5 bases; nucleotides not matched to a gene: 14. The germline V gene has CDR1 MDHEN and CDR2 SYDVKM. CDR3: CATPRGTALNEQYF. The CDR3 nucleotides read TGTGCCACTCCCAGAGGGACAGCACTTAACGAGCAGTACTTC.

This clone was picked up a small number of times. This chain links TRBV29-1 with TRBJ1-6; 7 nucleotides match TRBD1. Losses at the gene ends were 5 bases for V and 7 bases for J; bases not matched to a gene: 5. From germline, CDR1 is SQVTM and CDR2 ANQGSEA. The CDR3 totals 13 residues. CDR3: CSVQQGPNSPLHF. In DNA, the CDR3 is TGCAGCGTTCAACAGGGGCCAAATTCACCCCTCCACTTT.

The chain couples TRBV7-8 to TRBJ1-1; a possible D gene is TRBD1 (6 bases). Germline values: CDR1 SGHVS, CDR2 FQNEAQ. Trimming took 5 bases from V and 7 from J, leaving 17 bases between them. This CDR3 contains 14 residues. The CDR3 DNA reads TGTGCCAGCAGCAAAGGGGATGGACAGCGTGAAGCTTTCTTT. This codes for CASSKGDGQREAFF.

The rearrangement links TRBV5-6 to TRBJ2-3, with TRBD2 matching 9 bases. The CDR3 contains 17 residues. CDR1 and CDR2 from the germline V gene are SGHDT and YYEEEE. Losses at the gene ends were 2 bases for V and 3 bases for J; bases not matched to a gene: 10. Here the CDR3 DNA reads TGTGCCAGCAGCTTCGTCGGCGGGAGGGGTGTGACAGATACGCAGTATTTT. Encoded protein: CASSFVGGRGVTDTQYF.

The chain has TRBV28 and TRBJ1-1, with TRBD1 as a possible D gene (6 bases). Germline CDR1 and CDR2: MDHEN and SYDVKM. The V and J ends lost 2 bases and 5 bases respectively, with 9 bases between them. CDR3 length: 13 residues. In DNA, the CDR3 is TGTGCCAGCAGTTTACATACAGGGACTGAAGCTTTCTTT. Translating gives CASSLHTGTEAFF.

The rearrangement uses TRBV6-5 and TRBJ2-5; 11 bases are shared with TRBD2. The germline V gene has CDR1 MNHEY and CDR2 SVGAGI. Trimming cost V 6 bases and J 4 bases; bases outside gene matches: 7. This CDR3 has 15 residues. The CDR3 is CASSRLAGGLETQYF. The CDR3, as DNA: TGTGCCAGCAGCAGATTAGCGGGAGGGCTAGAGACCCAGTACTTC.